These T cell receptor beta chains were read from a single sample in a study of siplizumab effects on memory and regulatory T cells. Assay used: immunoSEQ multiplex PCR; TCRdb lists only in-frame clones, some missing. The data show about 27,000 clones, 70% to 85% seen once. The sequenced sample was memory CD4+ T cells sorted from blood. The receptors were sampled from a human donor in good health. Both conserved end residues are part of each CDR3. D genes are given only for firm matches. Not every row has a clone size; where given, it reads once, few, many or a size class.

.,once,TRBJ1-2,TRBV5-1,16,TGCGCCAGCAGCCTGGAGGGGCTTGGGCAGGGCTATGGCTACACCTTC,CASSLEGLGQGYGYTF
.,once,TRBJ2-5,TRBV6-4,13,TGTGCCAGCAGAACCGGGGCCTTTGGGACCCAGTACTTC,CASRTGAFGTQYF
.,once,TRBJ2-7,TRBV7-3,13,TGTGCCAGCAGCTTATGGCGGGACTACGAGCAGTACTTC,CASSLWRDYEQYF
TRBD1,once,TRBJ1-1,TRBV7-2,15,TGTGCCAGCAGCTTAGGCCCTCCGGGACAGGGACAAGCTTTCTTT,CASSLGPPGQGQAFF
.,.,TRBJ2-2,TRBV5-1,13,TGCGCCAGCAGCTTGGGATATACTGGGGAGCTGTTTTTT,CASSLGYTGELFF
TRBD2,.,TRBJ2-3,TRBV18,15,TGTGCCAGCTCACCACCGGCGGGGGGCTCAGATACGCAGTATTTT,CASSPPAGGSDTQYF
TRBD2,few,TRBJ2-7,TRBV19,14,TGTGCCAGTAGTACTAGCGGGAGCTCCTACGAGCAGTACTTC,CASSTSGSSYEQYF
.,.,TRBJ2-1,TRBV9,14,TGTGCCAGCAGCACAGGGGGACTAGTCAATGAGCAGTTCTTC,CASSTGGLVNEQFF
.,.,TRBJ1-3,TRBV18,16,TGTGCCAGCTCACCGCAGCCTGGTGGTACAGGAAACACCATATATTTT,CASSPQPGGTGNTIYF
.,.,TRBJ2-3,TRBV9,16,TGTGCCAGCAGCGCCCGGAGGGGGGAGGGGACAGATACGCAGTATTTT,CASSARRGEGTDTQYF
.,.,TRBJ2-7,TRBV27,14,TGTGCCAGCAGCAATATTACAGGGTACCACGAGCAGTACTTC,CASSNITGYHEQYF
.,.,TRBJ1-1,TRBV19,14,TGTGCCAGTAGTCCGGGATGGGGGAACACTGAAGCTTTCTTT,CASSPGWGNTEAFF
.,.,TRBJ1-1,TRBV7-2,16,TGTGCCAGCGGCTTAGGTGGCGGGGGCGAGGGAACTGAAGCTTTCTTT,CASGLGGGGEGTEAFF
TRBD2,.,TRBJ2-5,TRBV14,15,TGTGCCAGCAGCCTGGGCCTAGCGGGAGTAGAGACCCAGTACTTC,CASSLGLAGVETQYF
TRBD1,.,TRBJ1-2,TRBV10-3,16,TGTGCCATCAGTGAGTCCACCTTGGACAGGTATTATGGCTACACCTTC,CAISESTLDRYYGYTF